This T cell receptor (beta chain) comes out of a study of regulatory T cells in long-lasting Graves disease. Trimming removed 6 bases from V and 3 bases from J; junction bases left unmatched: 9. The CDR3 covers 15 residues. Germline assignment: CDR1 MDHEN and CDR2 SYDVKM. Time point denoted: persistent/refractory GD, antithyroid drugs over 5 years with positive TRAb. The TCR library was made from RNA extracted from PBMCs. TCR beta libraries were built with iRepertoire HTBI primers and Arm-PCR of CDR3 regions. TCRdb re-analysed the multiplex PCR reads in MiXCR, keeping a single row per CDR3 protein. The top ten hold 7.8% of the sample, which has approximately 470,000 distinct CDR3 sequences, 20% to 25% seen once. This clonotype was seen repeatedly, ten times or more.

The genes are TRBV28 and TRBJ2-7, with TRBD2 matching 9 bases. This sample comprised peripheral blood mononuclear cells (PBMCs), obtained when the disease was refractory, from a patient treated with antithyroid drugs. The receptor was isolated from a female donor with Graves disease. The CDR3 DNA reads as TGTGCCAGCAGCCCGAGTTTGACTAGCGGCTACGAGCAGTACTTC. Translated: CASSPSLTSGYEQYF.